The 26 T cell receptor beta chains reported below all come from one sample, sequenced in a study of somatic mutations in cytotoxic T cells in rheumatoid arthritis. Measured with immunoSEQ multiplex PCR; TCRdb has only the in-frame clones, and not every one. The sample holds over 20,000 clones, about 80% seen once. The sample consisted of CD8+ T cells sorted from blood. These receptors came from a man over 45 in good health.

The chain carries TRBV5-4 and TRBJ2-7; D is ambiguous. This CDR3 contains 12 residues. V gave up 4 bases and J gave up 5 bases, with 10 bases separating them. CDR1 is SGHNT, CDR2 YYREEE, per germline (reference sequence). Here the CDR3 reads CASSPGPNEQYF. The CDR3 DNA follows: TGTGCCAGCAGCCCAGGCCCGAACGAGCAGTACTTC.

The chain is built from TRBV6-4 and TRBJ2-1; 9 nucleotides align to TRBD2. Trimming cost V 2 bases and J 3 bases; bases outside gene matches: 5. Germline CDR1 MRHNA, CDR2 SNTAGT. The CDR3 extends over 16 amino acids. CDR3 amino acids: CASSDIERGDYNEQFF. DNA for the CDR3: TGTGCCAGCAGTGACATCGAGCGGGGGGACTACAATGAGCAGTTCTTC.

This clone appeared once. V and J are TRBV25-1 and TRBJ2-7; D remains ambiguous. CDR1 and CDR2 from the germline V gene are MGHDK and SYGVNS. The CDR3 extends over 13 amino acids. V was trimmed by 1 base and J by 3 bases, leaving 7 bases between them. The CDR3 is CASSEWKGYEQYF. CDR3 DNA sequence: TGTGCCAGCAGTGAATGGAAGGGCTACGAGCAGTACTTC.

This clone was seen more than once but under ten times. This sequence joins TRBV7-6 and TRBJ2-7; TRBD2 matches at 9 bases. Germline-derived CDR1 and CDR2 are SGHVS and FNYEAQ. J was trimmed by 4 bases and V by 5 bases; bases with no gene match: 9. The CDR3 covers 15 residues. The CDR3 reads CASSPASGMQYEQYF. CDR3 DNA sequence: TGTGCCAGCAGCCCCGCTAGCGGGATGCAATACGAGCAGTACTTC. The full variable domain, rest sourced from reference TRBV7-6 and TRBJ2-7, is GAGVSQSPRYKVTKRGQDVALRCDPISGHVSLYWYRQALGQGPEFLTYFNYEAQQDKSGLPNDRFSAERPEGSISTLTIQRTEQRDSAMYRCASSPASGMQYEQYFGPGTRLTVT.

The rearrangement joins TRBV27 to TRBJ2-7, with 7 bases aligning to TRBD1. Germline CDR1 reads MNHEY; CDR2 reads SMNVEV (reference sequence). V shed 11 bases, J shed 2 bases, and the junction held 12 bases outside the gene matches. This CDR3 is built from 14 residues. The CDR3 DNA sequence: TGTGCCTCCTACCCTTACCAGGGGGCCTACGAGCAGTACTTC. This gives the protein CASYPYQGAYEQYF.

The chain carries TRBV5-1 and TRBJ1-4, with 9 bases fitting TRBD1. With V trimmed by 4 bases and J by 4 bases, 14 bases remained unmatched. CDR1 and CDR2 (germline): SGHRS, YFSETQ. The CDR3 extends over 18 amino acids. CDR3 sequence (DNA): TGCGCCAGCAGCCCATCCGGGACAGGGTCGGGGGATAATGAAAAACTGTTTTTT. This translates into CASSPSGTGSGDNEKLFF.

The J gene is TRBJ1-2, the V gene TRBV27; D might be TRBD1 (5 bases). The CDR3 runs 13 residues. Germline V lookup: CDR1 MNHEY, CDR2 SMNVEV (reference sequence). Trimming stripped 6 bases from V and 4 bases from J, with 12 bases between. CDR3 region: CASRGDRSYGYTF. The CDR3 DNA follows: TGTGCCAGCAGGGGTGACAGAAGCTATGGCTACACCTTC.

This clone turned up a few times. For the CDR3, the DNA is TGTGCCAGCAGCGAGGGGGACAGGGTACGAGAGCAGTTCTTC. It is translated as CASSEGDRVREQFF. The rearrangement joins TRBV9 to TRBJ2-1; 9 bases match TRBD1. The CDR3 has 14 residues. The V and J ends lost 3 bases and 10 bases, in that order; junction bases with no gene match: 8. Germline V CDR1 and CDR2: SGDLS, YYNGEE.

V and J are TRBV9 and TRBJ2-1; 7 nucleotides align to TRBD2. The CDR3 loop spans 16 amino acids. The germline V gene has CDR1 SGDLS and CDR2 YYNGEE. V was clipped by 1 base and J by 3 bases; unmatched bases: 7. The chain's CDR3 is CASSVPGGSIYNEQFF. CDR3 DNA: TGTGCCAGCAGCGTACCCGGGGGGAGTATCTACAATGAGCAGTTCTTC.

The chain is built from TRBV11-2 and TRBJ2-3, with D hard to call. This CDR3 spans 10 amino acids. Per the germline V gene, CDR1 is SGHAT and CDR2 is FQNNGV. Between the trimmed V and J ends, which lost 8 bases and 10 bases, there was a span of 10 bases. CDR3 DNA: TGTGCCAGCGGCTCCGGCGCGCAGTATTTT. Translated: CASGSGAQYF.

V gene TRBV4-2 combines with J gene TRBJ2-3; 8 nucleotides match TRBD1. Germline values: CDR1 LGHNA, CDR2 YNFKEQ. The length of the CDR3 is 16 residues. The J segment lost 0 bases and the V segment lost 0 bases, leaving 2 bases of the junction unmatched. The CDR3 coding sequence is TGTGCCAGCAGCCAAGAGCAGGGGGCAAGCACAGATACGCAGTATTTT. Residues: CASSQEQGASTDTQYF.

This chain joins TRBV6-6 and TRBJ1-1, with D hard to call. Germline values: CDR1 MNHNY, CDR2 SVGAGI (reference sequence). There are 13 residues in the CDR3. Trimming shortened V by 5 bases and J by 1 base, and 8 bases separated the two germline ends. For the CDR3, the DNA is TGTGCCAGCAGTAATGACCCGAACACTGAAGCTTTCTTT. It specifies CASSNDPNTEAFF.

The DNA of the CDR3 is TGTGCCAGCAGCTTAGATCATGAACAGTACACCGGGGAGCTGTTTTTT. Amino acids: CASSLDHEQYTGELFF. The chain joins TRBV11-3 to TRBJ2-2; D not certain. The CDR3 totals 16 residues. V was pared by 0 bases and J by 3 bases, with 11 bases between. CDR1 and CDR2 from the germline V gene are SGHNT and YENEEA.

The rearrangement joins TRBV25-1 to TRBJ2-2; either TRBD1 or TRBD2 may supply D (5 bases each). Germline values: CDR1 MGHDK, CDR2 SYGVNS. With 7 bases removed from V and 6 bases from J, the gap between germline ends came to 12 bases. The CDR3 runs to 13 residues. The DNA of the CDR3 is TGTGCCAGCAAAGCAGGGAGTCCCGGGGAGCTGTTTTTT. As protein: CASKAGSPGELFF.

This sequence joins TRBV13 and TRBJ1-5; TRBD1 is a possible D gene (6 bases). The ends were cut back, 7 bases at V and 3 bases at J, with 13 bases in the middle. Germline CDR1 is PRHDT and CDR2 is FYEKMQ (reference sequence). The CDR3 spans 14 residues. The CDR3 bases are TGTGCCAGCACCAAAGGGGGACCCAATCAGCCCCAGCATTTT. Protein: CASTKGGPNQPQHF. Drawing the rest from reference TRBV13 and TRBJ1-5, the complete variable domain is AAGVIQSPRHLIKEKRETATLKCYPIPRHDTVYWYQQGPGQDPQFLISFYEKMQSDKGSIPDRFSAQQFSDYHSELNMSSLELGDSALYFCASTKGGPNQPQHFGDGTRLSIL.

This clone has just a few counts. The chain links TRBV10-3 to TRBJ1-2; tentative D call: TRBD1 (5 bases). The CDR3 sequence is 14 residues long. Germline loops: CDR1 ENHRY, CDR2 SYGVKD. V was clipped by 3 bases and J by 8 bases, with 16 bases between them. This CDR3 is CAISERSQGWGYTF. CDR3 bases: TGTGCCATCAGTGAAAGGTCGCAGGGCTGGGGCTACACCTTC.

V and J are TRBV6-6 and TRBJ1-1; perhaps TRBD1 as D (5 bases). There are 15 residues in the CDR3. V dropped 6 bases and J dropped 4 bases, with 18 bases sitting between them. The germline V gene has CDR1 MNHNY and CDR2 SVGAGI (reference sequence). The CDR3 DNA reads TGTGCCAGCAGCACCGGACATGGGCCGAGCACTGAAGCTTTCTTT. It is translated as CASSTGHGPSTEAFF.

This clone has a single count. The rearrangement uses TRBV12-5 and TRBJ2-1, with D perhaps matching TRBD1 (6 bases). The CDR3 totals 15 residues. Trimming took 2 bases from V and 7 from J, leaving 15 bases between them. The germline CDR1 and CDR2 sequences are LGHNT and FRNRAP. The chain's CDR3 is CASGLPQGVGNEQFF. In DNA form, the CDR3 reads TGTGCTAGTGGTTTGCCACAGGGAGTCGGTAATGAGCAGTTCTTC.

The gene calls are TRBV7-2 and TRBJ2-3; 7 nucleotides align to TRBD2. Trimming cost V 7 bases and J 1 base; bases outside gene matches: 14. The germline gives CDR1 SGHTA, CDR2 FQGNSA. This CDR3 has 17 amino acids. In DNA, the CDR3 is TGTGCCAGCACCCCGATATCCGGCGGGAGCCGCACAGATACGCAGTATTTT. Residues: CASTPISGGSRTDTQYF.

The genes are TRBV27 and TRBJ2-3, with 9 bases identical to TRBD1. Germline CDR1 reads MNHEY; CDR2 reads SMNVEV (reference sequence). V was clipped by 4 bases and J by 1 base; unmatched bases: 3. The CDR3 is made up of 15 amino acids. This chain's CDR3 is CASSYRGRGTDTQYF. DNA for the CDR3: TGTGCCAGCAGTTACAGGGGGCGGGGCACAGATACGCAGTATTTT.

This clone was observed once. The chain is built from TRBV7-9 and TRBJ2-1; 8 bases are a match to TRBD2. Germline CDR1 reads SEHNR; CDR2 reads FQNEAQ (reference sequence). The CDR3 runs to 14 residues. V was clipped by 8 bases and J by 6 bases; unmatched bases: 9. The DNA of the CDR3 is TGTGCCAGCTCCTCCCGGGAGGGCCCCAATGAGCAGTTCTTC. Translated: CASSSREGPNEQFF. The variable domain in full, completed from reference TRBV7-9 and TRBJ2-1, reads DTGVSQNPRHKITKRGQNVTFRCDPISEHNRLYWYRQTLGQGPEFLTYFQNEAQLEKSRLLSDRFSAERPKGSFSTLEIQRTEQGDSAMYLCASSSREGPNEQFFGPGTRLTVL.

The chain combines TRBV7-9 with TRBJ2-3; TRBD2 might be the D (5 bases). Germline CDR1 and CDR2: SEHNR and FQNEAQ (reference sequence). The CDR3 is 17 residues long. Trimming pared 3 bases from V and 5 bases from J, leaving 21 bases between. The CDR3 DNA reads TGTGCCAGCAGCTTCGTCCCGGGGATGTGGGAATTAGATACGCAGTATTTT. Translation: CASSFVPGMWELDTQYF.

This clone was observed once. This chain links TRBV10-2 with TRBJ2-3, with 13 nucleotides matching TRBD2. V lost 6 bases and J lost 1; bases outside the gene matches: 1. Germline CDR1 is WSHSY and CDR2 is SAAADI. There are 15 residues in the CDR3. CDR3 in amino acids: CASRTSGRGTDTQYF. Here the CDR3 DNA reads TGCGCCAGCAGAACTAGCGGGAGGGGCACAGATACGCAGTATTTT.

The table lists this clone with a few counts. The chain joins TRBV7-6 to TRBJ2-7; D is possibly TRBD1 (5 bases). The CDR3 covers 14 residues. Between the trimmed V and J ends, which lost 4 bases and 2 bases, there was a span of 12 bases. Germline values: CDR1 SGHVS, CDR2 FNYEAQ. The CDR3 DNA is TGTGCCAGCAGCTCGGGTCAGGGAACCTACGAGCAGTACTTC. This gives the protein CASSSGQGTYEQYF.

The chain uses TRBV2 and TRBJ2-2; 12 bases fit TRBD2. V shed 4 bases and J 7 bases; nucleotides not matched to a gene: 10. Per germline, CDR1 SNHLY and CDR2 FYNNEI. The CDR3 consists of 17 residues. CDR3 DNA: TGTGCCAGCAGTGGGAGACTAGCGGGAGATCGGGGCGGGGAGCTGTTTTTT. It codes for CASSGRLAGDRGGELFF. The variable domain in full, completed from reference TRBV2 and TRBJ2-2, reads EPEVTQTPSHQVTQMGQEVILRCVPISNHLYFYWYRQILGQKVEFLVSFYNNEISEKSEIFDDQFSVERPDGSNFTLKIRSTKLEDSAMYFCASSGRLAGDRGGELFFGEGSRLTVL.

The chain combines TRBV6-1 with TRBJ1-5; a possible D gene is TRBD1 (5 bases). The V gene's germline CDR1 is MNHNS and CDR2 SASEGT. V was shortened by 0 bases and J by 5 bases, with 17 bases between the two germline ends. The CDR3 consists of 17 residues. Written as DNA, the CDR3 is TGTGCCAGCAGTGAAGCCTCAACCGGGACTCCCTATCAGCCCCAGCATTTT. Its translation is CASSEASTGTPYQPQHF.